This is a list of T cell receptor beta chains from one sample in a study of graft-versus-host responses after intestinal transplantation. The assay was immunoSEQ multiplex PCR, and TCRdb's table has in-frame clones only and misses some. Of some 8,000 clones listed, about 75% are singletons. The sample was ileum tissue, taken about 230 days after intestinal transplant. These receptors all come from a human patient who received an intestinal transplant, so some T cells may come from the graft donor. The CDR3 runs from the conserved cysteine through the conserved F or W. A D gene is named only where the DNA matches it firmly. Not all rows give a size; the values are once, few, many and, for expanded clones, a class.

clone_size: few; j_call: TRBJ1-6; v_call: TRBV10-3; d_call: NA; cdr3_nt: TGTGCCATCAGTGAGTCGAGCACAGGGCAAAATTCACCCCTCCACTTT; cdr3_aa: CAISESSTGQNSPLHF
clone_size: NA; j_call: TRBJ1-2; v_call: TRBV9; d_call: TRBD1; cdr3_nt: TGTGCCAGCAGCTTCGAAGGACAGGGCGGAGGCTACACCTTC; cdr3_aa: CASSFEGQGGGYTF
clone_size: NA; j_call: TRBJ1-3; v_call: TRBV4-1; d_call: NA; cdr3_nt: TGCGCCAACAGCCAAGTCCGTCGGGGTGTCGGAAACACCATATATTTT; cdr3_aa: CANSQVRRGVGNTIYF
clone_size: NA; j_call: TRBJ2-2; v_call: TRBV5-4; d_call: TRBD1; cdr3_nt: TGTGCCAGCAGCGTTCAGGGGGTAGCCGGGGAGCTGTTTTTT; cdr3_aa: CASSVQGVAGELFF
clone_size: NA; j_call: TRBJ2-7; v_call: TRBV7-2; d_call: TRBD1; cdr3_nt: TGTGCCAGCAGCTTAGGGACAGGGGTTTGGGAGCAGTACTTC; cdr3_aa: CASSLGTGVWEQYF
clone_size: NA; j_call: TRBJ1-2; v_call: TRBV23-1; d_call: TRBD1; cdr3_nt: TGCGCCAGCAGGGGACAGGAGTTATACTATGGCTACACCTTC; cdr3_aa: CASRGQELYYGYTF
clone_size: large; j_call: TRBJ2-7; v_call: TRBV6-5; d_call: NA; cdr3_nt: TGTGCCAGCAGCTTACCCGGGACACCGTACGAGCAGTACTTC; cdr3_aa: CASSLPGTPYEQYF
clone_size: NA; j_call: TRBJ2-2; v_call: TRBV7-6; d_call: TRBD2; cdr3_nt: TGTGCCAGCAGCTTAGAGCTAGCGGGAGGAAATCCCGGGGAGCTGTTTTTT; cdr3_aa: CASSLELAGGNPGELFF
clone_size: once; j_call: TRBJ1-1; v_call: TRBV2; d_call: NA; cdr3_nt: TGTGCCAGCAGTGAACTCCCGAACACTGAAGCTTTCTTT; cdr3_aa: CASSELPNTEAFF
clone_size: NA; j_call: TRBJ1-4; v_call: TRBV7-2; d_call: TRBD1; cdr3_nt: TGTGCCAGCAGCTTTTATATTGGACAGGGAGAAAAACTGTTTTTT; cdr3_aa: CASSFYIGQGEKLFF
clone_size: NA; j_call: TRBJ2-2; v_call: TRBV6-7; d_call: NA; cdr3_nt: TGTGCCAGCAGCGTTAGGGACACCACCGGGGAGCTGTTTTTT; cdr3_aa: CASSVRDTTGELFF
clone_size: NA; j_call: TRBJ1-6; v_call: TRBV27; d_call: NA; cdr3_nt: TGTGCCAGCAGCCGCCTGGGGGGGGCGAATTCACCCCTCCACTTT; cdr3_aa: CASSRLGGANSPLHF
clone_size: medium-sized; j_call: TRBJ2-4; v_call: TRBV27; d_call: NA; cdr3_nt: TGTGCCAGCAGCGCGGGGACGGGCAAAAACATTCAGTACTTC; cdr3_aa: CASSAGTGKNIQYF
clone_size: NA; j_call: TRBJ2-3; v_call: TRBV10-1; d_call: TRBD1; cdr3_nt: TGCGCCAGCAGGCCCGGGACAGGGGGCGCAGATACGCAGTATTTT; cdr3_aa: CASRPGTGGADTQYF
clone_size: NA; j_call: TRBJ2-7; v_call: TRBV5-1; d_call: NA; cdr3_nt: TGCGCCAGCGCACGGGGAGTGAGCTCCTACGAGCAGTACTTC; cdr3_aa: CASARGVSSYEQYF